This T cell receptor (beta chain) was identified during a study of T cell responses to AZD1222 COVID-19 vaccine. Produced via immunoSEQ multiplex PCR; TCRdb's table is partial and in-frame only. The sample lists 120,000 or so clones, approximately 90% occurring once. Study-level findings and limits: At 160-218 and 743-854, vaccine-associated CD4 TCRs were dominant, and they spanned spike.

Trimming removed 10 bases from V and 4 bases from J, with 16 bases in between. The CDR3 is 13 amino acids. Germline V gives CDR1 SEHNR, CDR2 FQNEAQ (reference sequence). On this clone: The antigen is unknown.

The clonotype originates from an adult who received the AZD1222 COVID-19 vaccine. The sequences come from peripheral blood, collected 28 days after the second AZD1222 dose. The chain uses TRBV7-9 and TRBJ1-2; possible D gene TRBD1, 6 bases. CDR3 in amino acids: CAIQPGGSYGYTF. In DNA, the CDR3 is TGTGCCATCCAACCGGGGGGCTCCTATGGCTACACCTTC.